This is a list of T cell receptor beta chains from one sample in a study of blood T cells in healthy people across ages. TCRdb reprocessed the 5' RACE reads with MiXCR, giving one entry per CDR3 protein. The table lists around 1.1 million distinct CDR3 sequences, 35% to 40% of them singletons. The sequenced sample consisted of blood. All receptors come from a man aged 18 to 30 in good health. CDR3s include the opening cysteine and the closing phenylalanine or tryptophan. D genes are given only for firm matches. Size values are once, few and many counts, or a class for expanded clones, and some rows have none.

j_call v_call d_call clone_size cdr3_nt cdr3_aa
TRBJ2-3 TRBV20-1 TRBD1 many TGCAGTGCTGACCCGGGACAGGGGGCGGATACGCAGTATTTT CSADPGQGADTQYF
TRBJ1-4 TRBV5-5 NA once TGTGCCAGCAGCCCGGTGGGCGGGGGCGAAAATGAAAAACTGTTTTTT CASSPVGGGENEKLFF
TRBJ2-3 TRBV20-1 NA NA TGCAGGGCGCCAGGAGGGGGCACAGATACGCAGTATTTT CRAPGGGTDTQYF
TRBJ2-2 TRBV24-1 NA NA TGTGCCACCAGTGGGGGAACGAACACCGGGGAGCTGTTTTTT CATSGGTNTGELFF
TRBJ2-1 TRBV7-3 NA NA TGTGCCAGCAGCTTATGGCGGACCGACTACAAGGAGCAGTTCTTC CASSLWRTDYKEQFF
TRBJ1-4 TRBV6-6 NA few TGTGCCAGCAGTTACGGGGGGGGCGAGAATGAAAAACTGTTTTTT CASSYGGGENEKLFF
TRBJ2-7 TRBV12-3/TRBV12-4 NA NA TGTGCCAGCAGTTTTTGGGGCGGCGCCGAGCAGTACTTC CASSFWGGAEQYF
TRBJ2-3 TRBV12-3/TRBV12-4 NA many TGTGCCAGCAGGAAACCGAGCACAGATACGCAGTATTTT CASRKPSTDTQYF
TRBJ2-3 TRBV19 NA NA TGTGCCAGCGGTGCTCCGGCAGATACGCAGTATTTT CASGAPADTQYF
TRBJ1-2 TRBV14 TRBD1 NA TGTGCCAGCAGCCACCGGACAGGGTATGGCTACACCTTC CASSHRTGYGYTF
TRBJ1-2 TRBV29-1 NA few TGCAGCGTTGAAGAGCCAGGGCCCTATGGCTACACCTTC CSVEEPGPYGYTF
TRBJ2-3 TRBV7-2 TRBD2 many TGTGCCAGCAGCTTAACTAGCGGGAGCACAGATACGCAGTATTTT CASSLTSGSTDTQYF
TRBJ1-1 TRBV6-1 NA NA TGTCCCGCCGCGGAAGCATTGAACGCTGAAGCTTTCTTT CPAAEALNAEAFF
TRBJ2-3 TRBV13 NA NA TGTGCCAGCAGCTTCTCCGTCAAGGATACGCAGTATTTT CASSFSVKDTQYF
TRBJ1-1 TRBV12-3/TRBV12-4 NA NA TGTGCCAGCAGGCCAGGGCCGTCTGAAGCTTTCTTT CASRPGPSEAFF
TRBJ2-5 TRBV4-3 NA few TGCGCCAGCAGCCAAGACAGGGTAGGCTTGGAGACCCAGTACTTC CASSQDRVGLETQYF
TRBJ1-2 TRBV4-3 NA NA TGCGCCAGCAGCCAAGAGGACGAATACTATGCCTACACCTTC CASSQEDEYYAYTF
TRBJ1-4 TRBV7-9 NA NA TGTGCCAGCAGCTTAATGGAGGGCAGCGAAAAACTGTTTTTT CASSLMEGSEKLFF
TRBJ1-2 TRBV4-2 TRBD1 many TGTGCCAGCAGCCAAGAGGGGACAGAGTTTGGGCGTGGCTATGGCTACACCTTC CASSQEGTEFGRGYGYTF
TRBJ2-5 TRBV29-1 NA NA TGCAGCGTTGAAGAAGCAGGTCAGTCCGTCTACAATGAGCAGTACTTC CSVEEAGQSVYNEQYF
TRBJ2-2 TRBV2 NA NA TGTGCCGGAAGGGCTGGGAACACCGGGGAGCTGTTTTTT CAGRAGNTGELFF
TRBJ2-3 TRBV11-1 NA few TGTGCCAGCAGTTCCCCCCGGGACAAGAGCACAGATACGCAGTATTTT CASSSPRDKSTDTQYF
TRBJ2-1 TRBV18 TRBD2 NA TGTGCCAGCTCACCACCTACCGGGGGGACCCACGATGAGCAGTTCTTC CASSPPTGGTHDEQFF
TRBJ2-1 TRBV12-3/TRBV12-4 NA once TGTGCCAGCGACAGTGGGCTCTACAATGAGCAGTTCTTC CASDSGLYNEQFF